This T cell receptor (beta chain) was captured by sequencing in a study of T-cell memory formation after mild COVID-19. Across the study: Across donors, TCR clusters were largely donor specific.

Study-level findings and limits: CD4+ bias marked clones expanding day 15 to 37, unlike balanced contracting clones. SARS-CoV-2 specificity was not confirmed for second-wave clones peaking on day 37.

Worth noting for this clonotype: Antigen: not known.

The CDR3 is 14 amino acids. Germline-derived CDR1 and CDR2 are DFQATT and SNEGSKA (reference sequence). The ends lost 5 bases at V and 6 bases at J; junction bases unmatched: 9. Using constant-segment primers, 5'RACE produced TCR alpha and TCR beta cDNA libraries carrying sample barcodes and UMIs. TCRdb reanalysed the 5' RACE reads using MiXCR and keeps one entry per CDR3 protein. The data hold 450,000 to 650,000 distinct CDR3 sequences, with less than 25% observed a single time. This receptor was taken from an adult woman who had mild COVID-19 (a few samples of this study predate the infection). Cell type and time point are not known. The chain is built from TRBV20-1 and TRBJ2-1; TRBD2 matches 8 bases. The sequenced sample consisted of PBMCs or a T cell subset sorted from them (not recorded which). The DNA for the CDR3 is TGCAGTGCTCCAGCGGGAGCTATCCGCAATGAGCAGTTCTTC. Translated, it gives CSAPAGAIRNEQFF.